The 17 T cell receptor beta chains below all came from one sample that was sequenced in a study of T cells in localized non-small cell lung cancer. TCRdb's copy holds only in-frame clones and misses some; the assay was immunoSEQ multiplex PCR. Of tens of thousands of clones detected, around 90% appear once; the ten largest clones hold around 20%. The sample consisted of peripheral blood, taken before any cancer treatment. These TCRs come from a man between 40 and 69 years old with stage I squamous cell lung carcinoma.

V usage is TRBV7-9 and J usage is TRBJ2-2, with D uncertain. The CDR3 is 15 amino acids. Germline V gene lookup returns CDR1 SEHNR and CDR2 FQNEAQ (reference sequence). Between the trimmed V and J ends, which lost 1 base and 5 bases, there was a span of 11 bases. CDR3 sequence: CASSLGSDGTGELFF. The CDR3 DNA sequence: TGTGCCAGCAGCTTAGGGAGCGATGGAACCGGGGAGCTGTTTTTT. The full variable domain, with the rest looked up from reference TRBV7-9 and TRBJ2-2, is DTGVSQNPRHKITKRGQNVTFRCDPISEHNRLYWYRQTLGQGPEFLTYFQNEAQLEKSRLLSDRFSAERPKGSFSTLEIQRTEQGDSAMYLCASSLGSDGTGELFFGEGSRLTVL.

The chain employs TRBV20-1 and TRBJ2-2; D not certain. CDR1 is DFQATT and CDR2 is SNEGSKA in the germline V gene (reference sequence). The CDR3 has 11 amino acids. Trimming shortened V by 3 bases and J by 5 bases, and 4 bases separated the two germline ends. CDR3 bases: TGCAGTGCTAGTAGGACCGGGGAGCTGTTTTTT. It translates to CSASRTGELFF.

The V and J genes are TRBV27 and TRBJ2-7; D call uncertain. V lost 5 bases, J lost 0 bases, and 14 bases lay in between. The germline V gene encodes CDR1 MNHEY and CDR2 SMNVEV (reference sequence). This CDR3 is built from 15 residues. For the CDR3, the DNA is TGTGCCAGCAGTCCACGTTCCCAGCTCTCCTACGAGCAGTACTTC. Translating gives CASSPRSQLSYEQYF.

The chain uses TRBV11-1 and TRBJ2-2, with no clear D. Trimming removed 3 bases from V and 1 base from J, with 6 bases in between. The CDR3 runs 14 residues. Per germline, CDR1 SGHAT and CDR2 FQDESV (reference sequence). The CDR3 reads CASSFFRNTGELFF. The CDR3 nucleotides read TGTGCCAGCAGCTTTTTCAGGAACACCGGGGAGCTGTTTTTT.

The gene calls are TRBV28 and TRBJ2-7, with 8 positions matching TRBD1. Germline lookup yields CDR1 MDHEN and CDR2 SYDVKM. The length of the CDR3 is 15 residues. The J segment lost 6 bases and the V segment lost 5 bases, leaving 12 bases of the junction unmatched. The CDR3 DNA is TGTGCCAGCAGTGCCACGACAGGGGCGAATGGCGAGCAGTACTTC. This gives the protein CASSATTGANGEQYF. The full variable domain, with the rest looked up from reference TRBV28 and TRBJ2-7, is DVKVTQSSRYLVKRTGEKVFLECVQDMDHENMFWYRQDPGLGLRLIYFSYDVKMKEKGDIPEGYSVSREKKERFSLILESASTNQTSMYLCASSATTGANGEQYFGPGTRLTVT.

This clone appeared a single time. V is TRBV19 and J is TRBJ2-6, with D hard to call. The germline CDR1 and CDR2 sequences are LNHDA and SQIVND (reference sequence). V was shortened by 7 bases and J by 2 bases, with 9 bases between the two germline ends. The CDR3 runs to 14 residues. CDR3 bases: TGTGCCAGTATGACTGGGGCTGGGGCCAACGTCCTGACTTTC. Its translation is CASMTGAGANVLTF.

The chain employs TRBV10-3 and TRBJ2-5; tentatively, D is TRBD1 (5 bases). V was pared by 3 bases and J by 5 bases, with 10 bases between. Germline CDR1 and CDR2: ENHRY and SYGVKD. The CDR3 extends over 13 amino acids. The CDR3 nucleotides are TGTGCCATCAGTGAAATCGCAGGGGAGACCCAGTACTTC. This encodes CAISEIAGETQYF.

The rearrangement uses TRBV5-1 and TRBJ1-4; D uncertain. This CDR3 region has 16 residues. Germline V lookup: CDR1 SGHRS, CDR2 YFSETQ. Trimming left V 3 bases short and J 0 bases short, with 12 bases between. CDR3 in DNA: TGCGCCAGCAGCTGGGGAGTGGGAGCAACTAATGAAAAACTGTTTTTT. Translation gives CASSWGVGATNEKLFF.

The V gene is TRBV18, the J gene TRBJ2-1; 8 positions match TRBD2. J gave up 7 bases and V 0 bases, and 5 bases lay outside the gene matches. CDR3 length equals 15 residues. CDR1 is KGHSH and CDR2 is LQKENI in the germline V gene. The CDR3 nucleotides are TGTGCCAGCTCACCACCAGCGGGAGTAAGGAATGAGCAGTTCTTC. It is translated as CASSPPAGVRNEQFF.

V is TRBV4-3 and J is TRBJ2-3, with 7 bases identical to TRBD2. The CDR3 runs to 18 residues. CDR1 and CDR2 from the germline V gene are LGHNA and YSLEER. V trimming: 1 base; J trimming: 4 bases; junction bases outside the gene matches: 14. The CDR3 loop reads CASSQARGGSTRSDTQYF. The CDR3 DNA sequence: TGCGCCAGCAGCCAAGCACGGGGAGGGAGTACCCGGTCAGATACGCAGTATTTT.

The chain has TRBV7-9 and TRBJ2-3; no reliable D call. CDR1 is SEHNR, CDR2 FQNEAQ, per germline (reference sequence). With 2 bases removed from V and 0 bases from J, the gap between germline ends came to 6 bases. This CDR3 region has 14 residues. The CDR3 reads CASSLTLSTDTQYF. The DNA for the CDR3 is TGTGCCAGCAGCTTAACGCTGAGCACAGATACGCAGTATTTT.

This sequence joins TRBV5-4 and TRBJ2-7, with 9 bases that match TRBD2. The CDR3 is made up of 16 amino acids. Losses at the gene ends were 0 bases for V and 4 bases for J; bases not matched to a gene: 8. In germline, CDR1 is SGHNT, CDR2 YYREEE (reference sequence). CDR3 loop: CASSLGGTSSIYEQYF. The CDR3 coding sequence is TGTGCCAGCAGCTTGGGAGGGACTAGCTCTATATACGAGCAGTACTTC. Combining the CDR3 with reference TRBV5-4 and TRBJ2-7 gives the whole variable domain ETGVTQSPTHLIKTRGQQVTLRCSSQSGHNTVSWYQQALGQGPQFIFQYYREEENGRGNFPPRFSGLQFPNYSSELNVNALELDDSALYLCASSLGGTSSIYEQYFGPGTRLTVT.

The CDR3 sequence is CASSQVGARGAGVPNEQFF. DNA for the CDR3: TGTGCCAGCAGCCAAGTCGGGGCCCGAGGGGCAGGGGTCCCCAATGAGCAGTTCTTC. The genes are TRBV4-2 and TRBJ2-1; tentatively, D is TRBD1 (6 bases). The CDR3 covers 19 residues. The V end was cut by 1 base, the J end by 6 bases, with 25 bases between. Looked up from germline, CDR1 is LGHNA and CDR2 is YNFKEQ.

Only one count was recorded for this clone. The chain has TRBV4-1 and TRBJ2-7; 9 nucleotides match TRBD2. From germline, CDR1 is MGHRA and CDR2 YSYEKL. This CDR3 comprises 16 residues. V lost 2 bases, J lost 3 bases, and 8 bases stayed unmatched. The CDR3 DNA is TGCGCCAGCAGCCAATCGCGGGGGGGCTTATTCTACGAGCAGTACTTC. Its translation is CASSQSRGGLFYEQYF.

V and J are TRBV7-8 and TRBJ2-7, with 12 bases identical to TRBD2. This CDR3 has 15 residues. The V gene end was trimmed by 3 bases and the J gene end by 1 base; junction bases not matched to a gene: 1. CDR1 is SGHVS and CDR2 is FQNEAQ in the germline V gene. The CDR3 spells CASSLTSGGSYEQYF. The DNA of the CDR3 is TGTGCCAGCAGCTTGACTAGCGGGGGTTCCTACGAGCAGTACTTC.

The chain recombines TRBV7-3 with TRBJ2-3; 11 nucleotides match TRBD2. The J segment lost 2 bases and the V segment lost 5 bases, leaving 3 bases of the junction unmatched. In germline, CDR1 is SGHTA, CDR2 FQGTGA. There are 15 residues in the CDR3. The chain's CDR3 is CASSRTSGSTDTQYF. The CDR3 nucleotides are TGTGCCAGCAGCCGGACTAGCGGGTCCACAGATACGCAGTATTTT.

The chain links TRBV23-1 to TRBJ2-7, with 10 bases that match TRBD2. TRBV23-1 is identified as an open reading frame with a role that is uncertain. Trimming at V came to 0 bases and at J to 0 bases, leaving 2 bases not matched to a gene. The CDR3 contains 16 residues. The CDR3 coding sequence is TGCGCCAGCAGTCAATCGCCTAGCGGGAGCTCCTACGAGCAGTACTTC. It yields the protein CASSQSPSGSSYEQYF.